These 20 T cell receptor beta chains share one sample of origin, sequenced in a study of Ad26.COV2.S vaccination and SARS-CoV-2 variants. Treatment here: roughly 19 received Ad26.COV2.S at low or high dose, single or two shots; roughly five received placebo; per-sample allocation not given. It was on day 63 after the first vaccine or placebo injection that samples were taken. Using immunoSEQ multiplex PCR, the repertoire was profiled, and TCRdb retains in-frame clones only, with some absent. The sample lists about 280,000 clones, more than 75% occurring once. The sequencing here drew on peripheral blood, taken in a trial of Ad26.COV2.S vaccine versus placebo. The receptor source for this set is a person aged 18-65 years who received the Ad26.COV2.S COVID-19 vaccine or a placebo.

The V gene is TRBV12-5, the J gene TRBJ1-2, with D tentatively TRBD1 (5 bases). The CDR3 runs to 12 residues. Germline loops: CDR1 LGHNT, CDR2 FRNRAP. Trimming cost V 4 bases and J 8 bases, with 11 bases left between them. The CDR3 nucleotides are TGTGCTAGTGGTTCCTCACGGGACGGCTACACCTTC. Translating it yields CASGSSRDGYTF.

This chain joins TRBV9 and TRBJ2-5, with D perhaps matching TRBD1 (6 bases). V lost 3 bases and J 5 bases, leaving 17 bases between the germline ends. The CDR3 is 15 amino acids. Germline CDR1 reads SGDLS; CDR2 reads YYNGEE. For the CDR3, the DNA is TGTGCCAGCAGCGCTGAGAACAGGGTGGCGGAGACCCAGTACTTC. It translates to CASSAENRVAETQYF.

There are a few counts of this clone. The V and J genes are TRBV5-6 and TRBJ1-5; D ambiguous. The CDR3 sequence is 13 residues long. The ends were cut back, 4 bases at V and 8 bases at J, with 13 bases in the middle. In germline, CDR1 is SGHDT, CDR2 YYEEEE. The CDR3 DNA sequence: TGTGCCAGCAGCCGTGAAGGAAGGGAGCCCCAGCATTTT. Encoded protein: CASSREGREPQHF.

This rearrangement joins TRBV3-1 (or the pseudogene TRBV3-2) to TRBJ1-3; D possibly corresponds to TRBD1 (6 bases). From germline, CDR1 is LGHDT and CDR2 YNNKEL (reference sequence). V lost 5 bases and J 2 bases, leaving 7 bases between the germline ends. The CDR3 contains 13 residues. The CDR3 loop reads CASSAGAGNTIYF. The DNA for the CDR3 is TGTGCCAGCAGCGCAGGGGCTGGAAACACCATATATTTT.

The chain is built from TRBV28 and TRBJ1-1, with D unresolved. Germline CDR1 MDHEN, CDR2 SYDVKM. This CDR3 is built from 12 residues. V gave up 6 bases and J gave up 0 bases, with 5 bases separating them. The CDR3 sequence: CASRGMNTEAFF. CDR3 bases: TGTGCCAGCAGGGGAATGAACACTGAAGCTTTCTTT. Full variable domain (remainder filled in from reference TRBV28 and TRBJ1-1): DVKVTQSSRYLVKRTGEKVFLECVQDMDHENMFWYRQDPGLGLRLIYFSYDVKMKEKGDIPEGYSVSREKKERFSLILESASTNQTSMYLCASRGMNTEAFFGQGTRLTVV.

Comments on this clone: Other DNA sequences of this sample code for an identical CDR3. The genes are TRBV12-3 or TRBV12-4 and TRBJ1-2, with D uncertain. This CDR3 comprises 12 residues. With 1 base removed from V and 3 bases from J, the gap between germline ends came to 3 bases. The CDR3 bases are TGTGCCAGCAGTTTAGGGTACTATGGCTACACCTTC. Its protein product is CASSLGYYGYTF.

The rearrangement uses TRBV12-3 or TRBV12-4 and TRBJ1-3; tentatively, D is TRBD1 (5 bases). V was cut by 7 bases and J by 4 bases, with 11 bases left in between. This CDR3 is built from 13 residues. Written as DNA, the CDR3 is TGTGCCAGCATTTTTGGGGGGGGAAACACCATATATTTT. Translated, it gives CASIFGGGNTIYF.

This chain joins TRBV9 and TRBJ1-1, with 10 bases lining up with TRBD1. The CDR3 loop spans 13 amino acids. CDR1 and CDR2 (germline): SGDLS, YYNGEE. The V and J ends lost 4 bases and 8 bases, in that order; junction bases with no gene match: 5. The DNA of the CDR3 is TGTGCCAGCAGCCCCCGGGGACAGGGGGAAGCTTTCTTT. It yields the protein CASSPRGQGEAFF.

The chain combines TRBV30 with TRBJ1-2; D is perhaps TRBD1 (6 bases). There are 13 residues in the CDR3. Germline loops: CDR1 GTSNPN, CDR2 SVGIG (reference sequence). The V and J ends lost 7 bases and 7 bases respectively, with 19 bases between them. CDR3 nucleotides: TGTGCCTTTACAAAGATCAGGGGTCGTGGCTACACCTTC. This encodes CAFTKIRGRGYTF.

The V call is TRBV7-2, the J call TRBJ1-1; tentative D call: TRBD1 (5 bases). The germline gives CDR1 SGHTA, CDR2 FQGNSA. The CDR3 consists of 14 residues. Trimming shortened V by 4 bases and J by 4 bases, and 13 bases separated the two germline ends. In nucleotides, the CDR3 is TGTGCCAGCAGCTCGGACAACATGGCCACTGAAGCTTTCTTT. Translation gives CASSSDNMATEAFF. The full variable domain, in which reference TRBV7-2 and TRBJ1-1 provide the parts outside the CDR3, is GAGVSQSPSNKVTEKGKDVELRCDPISGHTALYWYRQSLGQGLEFLIYFQGNSAPDKSGLPSDRFSAERTGGSVSTLTIQRTQQEDSAVYLCASSSDNMATEAFFGQGTRLTVV.

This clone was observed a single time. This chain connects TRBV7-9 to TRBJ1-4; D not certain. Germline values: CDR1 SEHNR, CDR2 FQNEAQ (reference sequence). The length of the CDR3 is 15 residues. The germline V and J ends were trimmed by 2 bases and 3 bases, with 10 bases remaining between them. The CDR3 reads CASSLQNGANEKLFF. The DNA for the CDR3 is TGTGCCAGCAGCTTACAGAACGGGGCTAATGAAAAACTGTTTTTT.

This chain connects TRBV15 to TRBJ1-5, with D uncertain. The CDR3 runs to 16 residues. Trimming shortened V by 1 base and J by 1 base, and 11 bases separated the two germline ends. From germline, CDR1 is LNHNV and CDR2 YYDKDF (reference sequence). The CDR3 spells CATSRGQFGSNQPQHF. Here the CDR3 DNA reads TGTGCCACCAGCAGAGGTCAGTTTGGGAGCAATCAGCCCCAGCATTTT.

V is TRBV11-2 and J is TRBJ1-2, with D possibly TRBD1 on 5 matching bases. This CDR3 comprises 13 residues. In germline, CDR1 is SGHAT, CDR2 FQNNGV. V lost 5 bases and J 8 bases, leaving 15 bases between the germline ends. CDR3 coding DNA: TGTGCCAGCAGCCCCGGGGCCCCGAAAGGCTACACCTTC. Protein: CASSPGAPKGYTF.

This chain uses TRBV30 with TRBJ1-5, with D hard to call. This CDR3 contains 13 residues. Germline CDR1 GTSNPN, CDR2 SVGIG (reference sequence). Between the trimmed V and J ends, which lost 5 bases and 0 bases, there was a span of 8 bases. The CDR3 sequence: CAWGPDSNQPQHF. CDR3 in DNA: TGTGCCTGGGGACCCGATAGCAATCAGCCCCAGCATTTT.

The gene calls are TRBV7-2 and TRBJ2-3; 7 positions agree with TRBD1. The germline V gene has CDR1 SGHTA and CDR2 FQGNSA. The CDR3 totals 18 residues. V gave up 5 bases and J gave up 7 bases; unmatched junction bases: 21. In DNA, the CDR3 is TGTGCCAGCAGCGCCGGACAGGCGATCGCTCCTCGTAGAAATACGCAGTATTTT. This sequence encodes CASSAGQAIAPRRNTQYF.

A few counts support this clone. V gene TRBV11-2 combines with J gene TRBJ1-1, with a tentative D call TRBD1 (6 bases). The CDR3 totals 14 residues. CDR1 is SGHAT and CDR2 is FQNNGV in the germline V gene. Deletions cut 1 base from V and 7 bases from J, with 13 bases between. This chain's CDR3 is CASSLGGRGVEAFF. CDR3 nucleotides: TGTGCCAGCAGCTTAGGGGGTAGGGGGGTTGAAGCTTTCTTT.

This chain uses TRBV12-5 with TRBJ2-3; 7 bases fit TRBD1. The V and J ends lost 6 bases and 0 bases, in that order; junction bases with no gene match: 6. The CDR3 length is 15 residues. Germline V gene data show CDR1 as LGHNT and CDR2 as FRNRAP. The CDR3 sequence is CASGETGYSTDTQYF. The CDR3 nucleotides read TGTGCTAGTGGAGAGACAGGGTATAGCACAGATACGCAGTATTTT.

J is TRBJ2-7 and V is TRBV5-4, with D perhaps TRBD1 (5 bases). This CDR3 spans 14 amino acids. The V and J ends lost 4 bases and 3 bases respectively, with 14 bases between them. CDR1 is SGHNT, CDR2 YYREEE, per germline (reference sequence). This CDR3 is CASSPQDGVYEQYF. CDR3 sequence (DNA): TGTGCCAGCAGCCCACAGGACGGAGTCTACGAGCAGTACTTC.

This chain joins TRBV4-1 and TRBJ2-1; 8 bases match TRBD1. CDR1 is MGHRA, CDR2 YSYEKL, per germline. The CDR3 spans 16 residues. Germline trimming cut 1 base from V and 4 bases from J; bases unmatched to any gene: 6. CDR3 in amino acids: CASSQVMTGAYNEQFF. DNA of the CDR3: TGCGCCAGCAGCCAAGTGATGACAGGGGCTTACAATGAGCAGTTCTTC.

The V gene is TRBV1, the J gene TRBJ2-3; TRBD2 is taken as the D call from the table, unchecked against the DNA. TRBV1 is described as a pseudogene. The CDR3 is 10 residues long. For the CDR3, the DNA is TGCACCAGCAGCCACATAGGACTCCCTTTT. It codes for CTSSHIGLPF.